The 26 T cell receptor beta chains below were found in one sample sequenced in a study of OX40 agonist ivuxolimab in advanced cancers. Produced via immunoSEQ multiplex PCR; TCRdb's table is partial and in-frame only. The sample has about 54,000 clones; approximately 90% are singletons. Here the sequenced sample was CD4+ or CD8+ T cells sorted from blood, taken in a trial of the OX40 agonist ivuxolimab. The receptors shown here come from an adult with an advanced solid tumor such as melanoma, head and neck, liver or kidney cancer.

Written as DNA, the CDR3 is TGTGCCAGCCAGACCGGGACAATAGGGACCGGGGAGCTGTTTTTT. Protein product: CASQTGTIGTGELFF. The chain couples TRBV27 to TRBJ2-2, with D perhaps matching TRBD1 (6 bases). This CDR3 is 15 amino acids long. The V and J ends lost 8 bases and 5 bases respectively, with 18 bases between them. Germline lookup yields CDR1 MNHEY and CDR2 SMNVEV (reference sequence).

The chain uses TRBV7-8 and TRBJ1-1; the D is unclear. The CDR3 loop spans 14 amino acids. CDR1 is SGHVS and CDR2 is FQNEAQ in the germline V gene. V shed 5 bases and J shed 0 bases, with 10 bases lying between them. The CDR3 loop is CASSPRTVNTEAFF. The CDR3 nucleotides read TGTGCCAGCAGCCCCCGGACGGTGAACACTGAAGCTTTCTTT.

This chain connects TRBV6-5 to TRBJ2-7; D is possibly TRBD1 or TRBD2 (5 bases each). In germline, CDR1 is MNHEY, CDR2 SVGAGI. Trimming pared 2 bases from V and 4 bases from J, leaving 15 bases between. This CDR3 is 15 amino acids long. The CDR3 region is CASSYDGTGPYEQYF. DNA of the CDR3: TGTGCCAGCAGTTACGATGGGACGGGACCTTACGAGCAGTACTTC.

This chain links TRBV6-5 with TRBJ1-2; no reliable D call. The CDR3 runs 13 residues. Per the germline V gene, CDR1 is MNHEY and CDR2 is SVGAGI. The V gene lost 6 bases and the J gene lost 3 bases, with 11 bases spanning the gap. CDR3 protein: CASSPGPDYGYTF. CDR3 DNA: TGTGCCAGCAGCCCTGGCCCGGACTATGGCTACACCTTC.

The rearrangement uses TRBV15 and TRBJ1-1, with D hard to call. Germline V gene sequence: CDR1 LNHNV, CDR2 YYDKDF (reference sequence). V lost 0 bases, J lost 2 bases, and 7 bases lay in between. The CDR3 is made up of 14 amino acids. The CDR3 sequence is CATSRDSYNTEAFF. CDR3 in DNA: TGTGCCACCAGCAGAGATTCATATAACACTGAAGCTTTCTTT.

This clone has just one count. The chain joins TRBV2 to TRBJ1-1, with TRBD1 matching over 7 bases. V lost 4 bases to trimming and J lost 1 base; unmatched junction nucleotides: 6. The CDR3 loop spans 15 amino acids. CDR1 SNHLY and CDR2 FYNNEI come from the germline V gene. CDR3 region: CASSVAGTANTEAFF. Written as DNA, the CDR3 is TGTGCCAGCAGTGTTGCTGGGACAGCGAACACTGAAGCTTTCTTT.

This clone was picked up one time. For the CDR3, the DNA is TGCAGCGTCACGGGGGTCAACACCGGGGAGCTGTTTTTT. Translated, it gives CSVTGVNTGELFF. This chain links TRBV29-1 with TRBJ2-2, with D possibly TRBD2 on 6 matching bases. The germline V and J ends were trimmed by 6 bases and 2 bases, with 10 bases remaining between them. The germline CDR1 and CDR2 sequences are SQVTM and ANQGSEA. CDR3 length: 13 residues.

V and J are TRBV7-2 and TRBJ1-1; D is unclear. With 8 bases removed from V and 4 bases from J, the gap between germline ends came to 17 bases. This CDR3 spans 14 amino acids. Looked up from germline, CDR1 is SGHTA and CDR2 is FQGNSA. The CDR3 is CASVSRVLGTEAFF. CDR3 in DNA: TGTGCCAGCGTGTCAAGGGTCCTTGGCACTGAAGCTTTCTTT.

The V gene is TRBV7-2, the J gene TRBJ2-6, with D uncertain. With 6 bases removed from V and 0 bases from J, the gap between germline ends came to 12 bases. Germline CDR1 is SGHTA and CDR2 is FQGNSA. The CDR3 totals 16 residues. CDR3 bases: TGTGCCAGCAGAGACCTCCCGAGCTCTGGGGCCAACGTCCTGACTTTC. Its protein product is CASRDLPSSGANVLTF.

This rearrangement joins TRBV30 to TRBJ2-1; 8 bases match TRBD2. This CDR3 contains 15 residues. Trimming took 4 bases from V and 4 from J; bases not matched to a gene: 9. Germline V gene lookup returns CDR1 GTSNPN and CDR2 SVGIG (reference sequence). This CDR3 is CAWNHPRGGYNEQFF. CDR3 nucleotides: TGTGCCTGGAATCACCCCCGGGGGGGATACAATGAGCAGTTCTTC.

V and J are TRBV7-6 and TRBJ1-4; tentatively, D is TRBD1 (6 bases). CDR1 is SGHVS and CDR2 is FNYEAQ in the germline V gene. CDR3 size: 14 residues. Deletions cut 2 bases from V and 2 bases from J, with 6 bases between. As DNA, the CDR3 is TGTGCCAGCAGCTTAAGGGGGACTAATGAAAAACTGTTTTTT. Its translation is CASSLRGTNEKLFF.

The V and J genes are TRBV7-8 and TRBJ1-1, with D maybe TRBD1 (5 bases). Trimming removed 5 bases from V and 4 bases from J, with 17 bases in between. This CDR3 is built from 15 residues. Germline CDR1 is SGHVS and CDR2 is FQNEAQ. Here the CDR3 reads CASSLRPGEGTEAFF. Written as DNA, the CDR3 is TGTGCCAGCAGCCTACGTCCGGGGGAGGGCACTGAAGCTTTCTTT.

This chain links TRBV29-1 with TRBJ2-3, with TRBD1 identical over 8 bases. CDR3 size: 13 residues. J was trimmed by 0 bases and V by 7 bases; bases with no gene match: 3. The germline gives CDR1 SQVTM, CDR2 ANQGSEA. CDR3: CSADRASTDTQYF. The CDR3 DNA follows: TGCAGCGCGGACAGGGCAAGCACAGATACGCAGTATTTT.

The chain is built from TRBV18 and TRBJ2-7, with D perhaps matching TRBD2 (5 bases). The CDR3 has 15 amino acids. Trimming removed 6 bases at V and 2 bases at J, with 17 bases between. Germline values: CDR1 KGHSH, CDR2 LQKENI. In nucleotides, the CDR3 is TGTGCCAGCTCTATATCGGAGGTAACGGCCTACGAGCAGTACTTC. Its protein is CASSISEVTAYEQYF.

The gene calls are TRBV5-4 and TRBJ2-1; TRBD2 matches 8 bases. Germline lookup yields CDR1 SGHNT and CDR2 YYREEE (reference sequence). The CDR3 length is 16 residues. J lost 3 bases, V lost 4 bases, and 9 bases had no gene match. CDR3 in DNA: TGTGCCAGCAGCGCGATTAGCGGGACCCTCTACAATGAGCAGTTCTTC. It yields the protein CASSAISGTLYNEQFF.

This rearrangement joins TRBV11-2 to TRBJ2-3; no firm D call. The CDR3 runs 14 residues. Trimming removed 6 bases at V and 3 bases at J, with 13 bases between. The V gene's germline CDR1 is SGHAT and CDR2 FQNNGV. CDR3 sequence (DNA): TGTGCCAGCAGTTTCCGACCCTTAACAGATACGCAGTATTTT. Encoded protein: CASSFRPLTDTQYF.

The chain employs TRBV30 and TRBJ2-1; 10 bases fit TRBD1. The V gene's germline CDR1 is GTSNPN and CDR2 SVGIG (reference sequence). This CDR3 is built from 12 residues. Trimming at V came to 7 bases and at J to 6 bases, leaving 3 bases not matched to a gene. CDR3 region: CAYGTGANEQFF. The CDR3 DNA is TGTGCCTACGGGACAGGGGCCAATGAGCAGTTCTTC.

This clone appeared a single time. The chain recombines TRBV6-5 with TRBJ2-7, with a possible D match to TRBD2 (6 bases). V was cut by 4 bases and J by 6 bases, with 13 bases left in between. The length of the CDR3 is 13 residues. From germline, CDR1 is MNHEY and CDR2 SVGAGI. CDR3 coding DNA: TGTGCCAGCAGTTTTGCGGGGTCCCCCGAGCAGTACTTC. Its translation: CASSFAGSPEQYF.

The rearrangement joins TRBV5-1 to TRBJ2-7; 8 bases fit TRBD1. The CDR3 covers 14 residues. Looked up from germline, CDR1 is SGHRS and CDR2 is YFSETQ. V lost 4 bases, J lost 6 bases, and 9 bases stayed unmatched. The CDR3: CASSPGQGRGEQYF. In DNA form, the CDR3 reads TGCGCCAGCAGCCCTGGACAGGGAAGAGGCGAGCAGTACTTC. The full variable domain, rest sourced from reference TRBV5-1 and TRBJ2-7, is KAGVTQTPRYLIKTRGQQVTLSCSPISGHRSVSWYQQTPGQGLQFLFEYFSETQRNKGNFPGRFSGRQFSNSRSEMNVSTLELGDSALYLCASSPGQGRGEQYFGPGTRLTVT.

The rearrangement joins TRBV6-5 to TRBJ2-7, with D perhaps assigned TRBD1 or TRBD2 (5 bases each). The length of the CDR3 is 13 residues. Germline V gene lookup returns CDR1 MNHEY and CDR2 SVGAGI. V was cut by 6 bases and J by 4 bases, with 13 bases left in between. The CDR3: CASSRPGAYEQYF. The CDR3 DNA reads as TGTGCCAGCAGCCGCCCCGGGGCGTACGAGCAGTACTTC.

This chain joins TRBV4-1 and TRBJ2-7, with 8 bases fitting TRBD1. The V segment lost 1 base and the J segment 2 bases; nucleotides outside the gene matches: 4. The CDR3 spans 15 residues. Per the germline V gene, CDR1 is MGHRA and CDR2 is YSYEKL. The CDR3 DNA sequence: TGCGCCAGCAGCCAAGGGACAGGGTGGACCTACGAGCAGTACTTC. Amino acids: CASSQGTGWTYEQYF.

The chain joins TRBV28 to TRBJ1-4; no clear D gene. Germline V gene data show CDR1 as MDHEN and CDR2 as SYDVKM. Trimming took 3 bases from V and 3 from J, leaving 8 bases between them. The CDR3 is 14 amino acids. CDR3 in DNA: TGTGCCAGCAGTTTTGTTGGAGCTAATGAAAAACTGTTTTTT. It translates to CASSFVGANEKLFF.

This chain's CDR3 is CAISGGRSTAGTDTQYF. Written as DNA, the CDR3 is TGTGCCATCAGTGGGGGGCGATCAACAGCGGGCACAGATACGCAGTATTTT. V and J are TRBV10-3 and TRBJ2-3, with D perhaps matching TRBD1 (6 bases). Germline V lookup: CDR1 ENHRY, CDR2 SYGVKD. The CDR3 consists of 17 residues. Trimming removed 4 bases from V and 1 base from J, with 18 bases in between.

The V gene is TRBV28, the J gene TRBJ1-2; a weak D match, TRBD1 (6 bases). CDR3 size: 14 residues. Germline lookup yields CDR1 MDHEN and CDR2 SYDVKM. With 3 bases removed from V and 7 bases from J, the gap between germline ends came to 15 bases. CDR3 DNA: TGTGCCAGCAGTTTCCAAGCAGGGACAAGTGGCTACACCTTC. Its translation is CASSFQAGTSGYTF.

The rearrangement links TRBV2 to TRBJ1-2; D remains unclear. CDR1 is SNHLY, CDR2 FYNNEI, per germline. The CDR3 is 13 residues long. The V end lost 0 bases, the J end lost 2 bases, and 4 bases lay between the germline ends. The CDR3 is CASSEAWNYGYTF. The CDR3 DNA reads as TGTGCCAGCAGTGAAGCTTGGAACTATGGCTACACCTTC. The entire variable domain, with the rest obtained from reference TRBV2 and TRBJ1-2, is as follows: EPEVTQTPSHQVTQMGQEVILRCVPISNHLYFYWYRQILGQKVEFLVSFYNNEISEKSEIFDDQFSVERPDGSNFTLKIRSTKLEDSAMYFCASSEAWNYGYTFGSGTRLTVV.

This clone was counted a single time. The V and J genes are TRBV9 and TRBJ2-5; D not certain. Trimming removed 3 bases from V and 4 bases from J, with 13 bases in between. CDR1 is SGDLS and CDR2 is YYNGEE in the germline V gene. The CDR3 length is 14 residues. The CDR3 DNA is TGTGCCAGCAGCGCGAAGGTAGCAGGAGAGACCCAGTACTTC. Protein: CASSAKVAGETQYF.